This T cell receptor beta chain was obtained from a study of blood T cell repertoires in COVID-19. Study overall: The study drew acute and convalescent COVID-19 samples from the United States, Italy and Spain. T cells, B-cell-depleted T cells, or PBMCs supplied cDNA or gDNA.

Germline lookup yields CDR1 SEHNR and CDR2 FQNEAQ (reference sequence). V shed 3 bases and J shed 7 bases, with 12 bases lying between them. The CDR3 runs to 14 residues. Libraries were prepared by immunoSEQ multiplex PCR; TCRdb keeps only in-frame clonotypes and omits some of them. This table holds under 250,000 clones, 82% found once. The sample was peripheral blood. V and J are TRBV7-9 and TRBJ1-4, with D perhaps matching TRBD1 (5 bases). This clonotype was sampled from an elderly woman with acute or convalescent COVID-19. The CDR3 bases are TGTGCCAGCAGCTTGGGGGGGTACGGTGAAAAACTGTTTTTT. Amino acid sequence: CASSLGGYGEKLFF. Full variable domain (outside the CDR3, taken from reference TRBV7-9 and TRBJ1-4): DTGVSQNPRHKITKRGQNVTFRCDPISEHNRLYWYRQTLGQGPEFLTYFQNEAQLEKSRLLSDRFSAERPKGSFSTLEIQRTEQGDSAMYLCASSLGGYGEKLFFGSGTQLSVL.